This record covers a single T cell receptor beta chain. What it binds is not known. The CDR3 has 16 residues. With V trimmed by 2 bases and J by 7 bases, 8 bases remained unmatched. Looked up from germline, CDR1 is MNHEY and CDR2 is SVGAGI. The sample originates from a study of T cell responses to AZD1222 COVID-19 vaccine. Study context: Recipients boosted at about 4 weeks or about 12 weeks are pooled.

Assay used: immunoSEQ multiplex PCR; TCRdb lists only in-frame clones, some missing. Seen here are around 100,000 clones, more than 85% observed once, and the top ten hold 5%. General observations from the study: Reports indicate that nearly half of spike-specific TCRs are directed at unmutated variant regions. Donors, mostly white British, included more females; clonal diversity was possibly underestimated. Spike-specific TCRs gained breadth and depth after people received two AZD1222 doses.

This chain uses TRBV6-5 with TRBJ1-6; 7 bases map to TRBD1. The starting material was peripheral blood, obtained on day 0 of AZD1222 vaccination. The TCR was taken from an adult in good health. CDR3 sequence reads: CASSYGWKQGNSPLHF. The CDR3 coding sequence is TGTGCCAGCAGTTACGGTTGGAAACAGGGGAATTCACCCCTCCACTTT.